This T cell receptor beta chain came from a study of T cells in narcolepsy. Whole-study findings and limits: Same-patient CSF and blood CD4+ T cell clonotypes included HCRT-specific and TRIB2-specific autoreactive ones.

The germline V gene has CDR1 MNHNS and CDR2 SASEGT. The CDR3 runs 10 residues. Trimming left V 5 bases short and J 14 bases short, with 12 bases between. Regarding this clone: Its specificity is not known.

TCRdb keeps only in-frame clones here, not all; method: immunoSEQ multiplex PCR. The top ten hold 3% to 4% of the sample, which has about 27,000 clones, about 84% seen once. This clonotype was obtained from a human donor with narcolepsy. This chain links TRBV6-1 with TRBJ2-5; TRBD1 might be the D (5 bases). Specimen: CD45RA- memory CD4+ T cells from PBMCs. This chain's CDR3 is CASSYSTVYF. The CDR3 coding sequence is TGTGCCAGCAGTTACTCGACAGTTTACTTC.